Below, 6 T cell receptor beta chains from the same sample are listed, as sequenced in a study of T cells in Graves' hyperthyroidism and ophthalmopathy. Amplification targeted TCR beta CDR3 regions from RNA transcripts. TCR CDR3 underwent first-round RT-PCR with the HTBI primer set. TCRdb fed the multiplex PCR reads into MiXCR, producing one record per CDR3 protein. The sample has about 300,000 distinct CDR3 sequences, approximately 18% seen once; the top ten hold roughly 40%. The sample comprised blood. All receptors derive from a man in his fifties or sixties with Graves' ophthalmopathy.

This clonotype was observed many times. The CDR3: CSASTGRAAFF. For the CDR3, the DNA is TGCAGTGCTAGCACGGGGCGGGCAGCTTTCTTT. The rearrangement joins TRBV20-1 to TRBJ1-1; TRBD1 might be the D (5 bases). Germline-derived CDR1 and CDR2 are DFQATT and SNEGSKA (reference sequence). The CDR3 contains 11 residues. Trimming pared 3 bases from V and 10 bases from J, leaving 12 bases between.

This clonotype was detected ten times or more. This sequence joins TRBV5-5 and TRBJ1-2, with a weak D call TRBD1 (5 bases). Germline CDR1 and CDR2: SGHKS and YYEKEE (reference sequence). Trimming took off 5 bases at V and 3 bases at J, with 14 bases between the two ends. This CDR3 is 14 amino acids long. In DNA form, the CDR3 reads TGTGCCAGCAGGAGGACCGGGACGGACTATGGCTACACCTTC. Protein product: CASRRTGTDYGYTF.

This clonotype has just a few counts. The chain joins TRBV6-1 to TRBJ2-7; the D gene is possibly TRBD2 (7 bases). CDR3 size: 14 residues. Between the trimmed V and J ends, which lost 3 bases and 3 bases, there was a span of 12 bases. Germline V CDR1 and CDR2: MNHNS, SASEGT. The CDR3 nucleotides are TGTGCCAGCAGTGAGGGGGGGCAAGGCTACGAGCAGTACTTC. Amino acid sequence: CASSEGGQGYEQYF.

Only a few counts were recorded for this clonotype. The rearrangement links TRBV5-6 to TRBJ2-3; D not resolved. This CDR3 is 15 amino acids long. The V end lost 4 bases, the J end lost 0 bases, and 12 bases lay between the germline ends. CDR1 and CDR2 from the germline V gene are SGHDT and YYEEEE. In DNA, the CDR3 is TGTGCCAGCAGCCCTGTTGCCCTTAGCACAGATACGCAGTATTTT. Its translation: CASSPVALSTDTQYF.

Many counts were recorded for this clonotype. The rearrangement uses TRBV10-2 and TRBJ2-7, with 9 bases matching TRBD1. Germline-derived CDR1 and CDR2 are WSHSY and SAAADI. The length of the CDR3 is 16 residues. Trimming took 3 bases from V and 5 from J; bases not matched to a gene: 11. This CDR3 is CASSDILDRGIHEQYF. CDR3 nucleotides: TGCGCCAGCAGTGATATTTTGGACAGGGGAATCCACGAGCAGTACTTC.

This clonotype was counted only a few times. The CDR3 region is CASSWGQGAGNTIYF. The CDR3, as DNA: TGTGCCAGCAGTTGGGGACAGGGAGCTGGAAACACCATATATTTT. The rearrangement joins TRBV6-2 or TRBV6-3 to TRBJ1-3; 9 bases agree with TRBD1. The length of the CDR3 is 15 residues. With 4 bases clipped from V and 2 bases from J, the junction kept 3 bases outside the gene matches. The germline gives CDR1 MNHEY, CDR2 SVGEGT.